This T cell receptor (beta chain) came from a study of graft-versus-host responses after intestinal transplantation. As for the study in general: As for transplant type, recipients had multivisceral, liver-intestinal, or isolated intestinal grafts.

The authors combined 200,000 CFSE-labeled responder cells with 200,000 irradiated, violet-dye-labeled stimulator cells in plates. Germline loops: CDR1 SGHAT, CDR2 FQNNGV. This CDR3 comprises 16 residues. V dropped 3 bases and J dropped 5 bases, with 17 bases sitting between them. This clone was seen more than once but under ten times. Profiled with immunoSEQ multiplex PCR; TCRdb holds only in-frame clones, not every one. The data show around 25,000 clones, approximately 40% seen once. Study observations and caveats: Investigators detected GvH clones in recipient marrow, with some emerging earlier in ileum or blood.

The chain employs TRBV11-2 and TRBJ2-1; unclear D gene. This material consisted of alloreactive CD4+ T cells from a mixed lymphocyte reaction culture, taken before intestinal transplant. Subset given: CFSE-low proliferating T cells sorted from roughly six-day pre-transplant mixed lymphocyte reaction (GvH or HvG direction). The clonotype was recovered from a human patient who received an intestinal transplant. CDR3 loop: CASSFEIAPPDNEQFF. The CDR3 DNA follows: TGTGCCAGCAGCTTCGAAATAGCCCCACCGGACAATGAGCAGTTCTTC.